This T cell receptor beta chain was sequenced during a study of siplizumab effects on memory and regulatory T cells. Overall study results and limits: Roughly 75-97% of proliferating CD4+ or CD8+ clones lacked a naive or memory phenotype that could be assigned. Siplizumab significantly brought down the alloreactive sequences that trace back to unstimulated CD4+ memory cells. Treg origin accounted for an average of around 69% of mappable alloreactive CD4+ clones with siplizumab and about 30% in controls. Unstimulated naive T cells seemed to show more diversity than memory cells did, and they also seemed to be among the major contributors to the alloresponse.

Notes on this clone: What it binds is not known.

Sequenced by immunoSEQ multiplex PCR; TCRdb stores in-frame clones only, minus some. Found here are fewer than 85,000 clones, just under 95% of them singletons; the top ten hold around 20%. This receptor was obtained from a human donor in good health. Sequenced: CD8+ T cells sorted from blood.

CDR3 nucleotides: TGTGCCAGCAGCTTGGTACAGACCCCCTATGGCTACACCTTC. It specifies CASSLVQTPYGYTF. This chain links TRBV5-8 with TRBJ1-2; D gene ambiguous. CDR3 size: 14 residues. Germline CDR1 SGHTS, CDR2 YDEGEE. Trimming removed 0 bases from V and 4 bases from J, with 10 bases in between.